The 7 T cell receptor beta chains reported below all come from one sample, sequenced in a study of vaccination effects on CD4 cells after COVID-19. No antigen has been assigned to these receptors. When more than 9 days of culture had elapsed, CD4+ T cells were isolated. Generated by immunoSEQ multiplex PCR, the TCRdb table keeps only in-frame clones and is missing some. Among about 66,000 clones listed, 72% were seen once. The source was CD4+ T cells from PBMCs cultured without peptide, collected before COVID-19 vaccination. All receptors come from a human donor who had a prior SARS-CoV-2 infection.

The CDR3 reads CASSAHRDQNTIYF. DNA of the CDR3: TGTGCCAGCAGCGCCCACAGGGATCAAAACACCATATATTTT. V usage is TRBV7-9 and J usage is TRBJ1-3; TRBD1 is a possible D gene (6 bases). The CDR3 is 14 residues long. V was shortened by 5 bases and J by 6 bases, with 14 bases between the two germline ends. Germline loops: CDR1 SEHNR, CDR2 FQNEAQ (reference sequence).

The rearrangement joins TRBV19 to TRBJ2-7; D possibly corresponds to TRBD2 (6 bases). The germline CDR1 and CDR2 sequences are LNHDA and SQIVND (reference sequence). V dropped 0 bases and J dropped 3 bases, with 12 bases sitting between them. This CDR3 spans 15 amino acids. Here the CDR3 reads CASSIEAGGDYEQYF. CDR3 sequence (DNA): TGTGCCAGTAGTATAGAGGCGGGCGGGGACTACGAGCAGTACTTC. The variable domain in full, completed from reference TRBV19 and TRBJ2-7, reads DGGITQSPKYLFRKEGQNVTLSCEQNLNHDAMYWYRQDPGQGLRLIYYSQIVNDFQKGDIAEGYSVSREKKESFPLTVTSAQKNPTAFYLCASSIEAGGDYEQYFGPGTRLTVT.

The rearrangement links TRBV3-1 (or the pseudogene TRBV3-2) to TRBJ2-7; 9 positions match TRBD1. This CDR3 has 18 amino acids. The V segment lost 2 bases and the J segment 3 bases; nucleotides outside the gene matches: 14. The germline CDR1 and CDR2 sequences are LGHDT and YNNKEL (reference sequence). CDR3 residues: CASSQHLGGTGGIYEQYF. CDR3 in DNA: TGTGCCAGCAGCCAACATCTGGGCGGAACAGGGGGCATCTACGAGCAGTACTTC.

The chain's CDR3 is CASSGAGRSGYTF. The CDR3, as DNA: TGTGCCAGCAGCGGGGCAGGGAGGAGTGGCTACACCTTC. The J gene is TRBJ1-2, the V gene TRBV9, with D possibly being TRBD1 (5 bases). Trimming took 3 bases from V and 7 from J, leaving 13 bases between them. The CDR3 spans 13 residues. Germline V CDR1 and CDR2: SGDLS, YYNGEE.

This clone occurred once. This rearrangement joins TRBV30 to TRBJ2-5; TRBD2 matches 10 bases. Trimming cost V 2 bases and J 5 bases; bases outside gene matches: 11. CDR3 length: 16 amino acids. Germline CDR1 is GTSNPN and CDR2 is SVGIG (reference sequence). CDR3 region: CAWSRGSGRAGETQYF. CDR3 in DNA: TGTGCCTGGAGTAGGGGGAGCGGGAGGGCCGGCGAGACCCAGTACTTC.

This clone was recorded a few times. The chain links TRBV27 to TRBJ2-7, with D maybe TRBD1 (5 bases). Trimming cost V 10 bases and J 5 bases, with 21 bases left between them. The length of the CDR3 is 14 residues. Germline V gene lookup returns CDR1 MNHEY and CDR2 SMNVEV (reference sequence). The CDR3 region is CATNSGQGSDEQYF. CDR3 nucleotide sequence: TGTGCCACCAATTCCGGCCAGGGTTCGGACGAGCAGTACTTC.

V gene TRBV6-5 combines with J gene TRBJ2-7, with D hard to call. V was cut by 5 bases and J by 2 bases, with 10 bases left in between. This CDR3 spans 13 amino acids. CDR1 is MNHEY and CDR2 is SVGAGI in the germline V gene. CDR3 loop: CASSIGFTYEQYF. CDR3 nucleotide sequence: TGTGCCAGCAGTATAGGGTTCACCTACGAGCAGTACTTC.